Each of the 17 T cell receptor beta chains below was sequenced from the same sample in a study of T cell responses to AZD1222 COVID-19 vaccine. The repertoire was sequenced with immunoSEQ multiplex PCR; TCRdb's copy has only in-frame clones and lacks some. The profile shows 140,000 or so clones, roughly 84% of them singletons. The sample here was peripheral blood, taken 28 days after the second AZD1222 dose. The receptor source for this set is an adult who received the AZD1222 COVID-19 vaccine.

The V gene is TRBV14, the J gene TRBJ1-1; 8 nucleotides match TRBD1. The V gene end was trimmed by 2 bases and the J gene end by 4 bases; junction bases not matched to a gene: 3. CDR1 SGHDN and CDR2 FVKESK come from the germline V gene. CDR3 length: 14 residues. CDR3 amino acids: CASSQTGGSTEAFF. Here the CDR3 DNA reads TGTGCCAGCAGCCAAACAGGGGGTAGCACTGAAGCTTTCTTT.

CDR3 loop: CAAGGAEYEQYF. Here the CDR3 DNA reads TGTGCGGCAGGTGGGGCCGAATACGAGCAGTACTTC. V gene TRBV6-5 combines with J gene TRBJ2-7; a possible D gene is TRBD1 (5 bases). The CDR3 loop spans 12 amino acids. Germline lookup yields CDR1 MNHEY and CDR2 SVGAGI.

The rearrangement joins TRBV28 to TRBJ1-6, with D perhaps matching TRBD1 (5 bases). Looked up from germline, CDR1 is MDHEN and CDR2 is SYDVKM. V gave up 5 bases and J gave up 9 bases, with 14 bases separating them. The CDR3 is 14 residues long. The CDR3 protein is CASSLGRGSSPLHF. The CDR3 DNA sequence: TGTGCCAGCAGTCTGGGGAGGGGATCTTCACCCCTCCACTTT.

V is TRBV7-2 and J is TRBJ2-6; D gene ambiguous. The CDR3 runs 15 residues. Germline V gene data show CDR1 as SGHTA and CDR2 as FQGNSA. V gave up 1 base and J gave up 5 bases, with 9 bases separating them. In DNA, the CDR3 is TGTGCCAGCAGCTTAGAAAGGGTCTGGGCCAACGTCCTGACTTTC. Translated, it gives CASSLERVWANVLTF.

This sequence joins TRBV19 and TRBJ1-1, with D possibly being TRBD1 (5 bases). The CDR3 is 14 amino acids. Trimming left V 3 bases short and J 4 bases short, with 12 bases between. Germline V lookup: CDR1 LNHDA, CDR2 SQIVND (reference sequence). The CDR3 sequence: CASSIGAWGTEAFF. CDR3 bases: TGTGCCAGTAGTATTGGGGCCTGGGGCACTGAAGCTTTCTTT. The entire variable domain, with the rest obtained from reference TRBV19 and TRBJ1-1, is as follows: DGGITQSPKYLFRKEGQNVTLSCEQNLNHDAMYWYRQDPGQGLRLIYYSQIVNDFQKGDIAEGYSVSREKKESFPLTVTSAQKNPTAFYLCASSIGAWGTEAFFGQGTRLTVV.

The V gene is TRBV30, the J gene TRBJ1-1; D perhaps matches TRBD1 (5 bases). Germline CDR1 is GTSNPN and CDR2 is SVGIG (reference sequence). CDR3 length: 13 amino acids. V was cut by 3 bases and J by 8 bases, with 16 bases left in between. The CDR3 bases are TGTGCCTGGAGGAAACAGGCCAACGGAGAAGCTTTCTTT. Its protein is CAWRKQANGEAFF.

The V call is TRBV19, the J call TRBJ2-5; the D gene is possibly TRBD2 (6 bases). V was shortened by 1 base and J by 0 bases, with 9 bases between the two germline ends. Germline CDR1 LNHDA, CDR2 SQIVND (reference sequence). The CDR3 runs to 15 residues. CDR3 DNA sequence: TGTGCCAGTAGTATAGGCGGGGTGTACCAAGAGACCCAGTACTTC. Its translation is CASSIGGVYQETQYF. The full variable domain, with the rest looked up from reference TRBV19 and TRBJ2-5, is DGGITQSPKYLFRKEGQNVTLSCEQNLNHDAMYWYRQDPGQGLRLIYYSQIVNDFQKGDIAEGYSVSREKKESFPLTVTSAQKNPTAFYLCASSIGGVYQETQYFGPGTRLLVL.

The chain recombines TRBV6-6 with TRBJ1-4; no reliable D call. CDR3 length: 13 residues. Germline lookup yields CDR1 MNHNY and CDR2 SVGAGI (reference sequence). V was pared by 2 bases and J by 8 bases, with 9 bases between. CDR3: CASSYLEGEKLFF. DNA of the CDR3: TGTGCCAGCAGTTACCTAGAGGGAGAAAAACTGTTTTTT.

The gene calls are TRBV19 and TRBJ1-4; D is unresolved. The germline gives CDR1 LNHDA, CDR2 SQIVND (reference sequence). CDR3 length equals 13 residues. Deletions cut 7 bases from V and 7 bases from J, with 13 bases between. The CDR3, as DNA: TGTGCCAGTACCTCGCGGGTTCGTGAAAAACTGTTTTTT. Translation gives CASTSRVREKLFF.

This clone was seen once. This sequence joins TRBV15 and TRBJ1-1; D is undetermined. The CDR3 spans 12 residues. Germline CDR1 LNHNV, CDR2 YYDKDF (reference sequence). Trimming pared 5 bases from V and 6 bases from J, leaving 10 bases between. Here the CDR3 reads CATSLTWAEAFF. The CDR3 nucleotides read TGTGCCACCAGCCTGACCTGGGCTGAAGCTTTCTTT.

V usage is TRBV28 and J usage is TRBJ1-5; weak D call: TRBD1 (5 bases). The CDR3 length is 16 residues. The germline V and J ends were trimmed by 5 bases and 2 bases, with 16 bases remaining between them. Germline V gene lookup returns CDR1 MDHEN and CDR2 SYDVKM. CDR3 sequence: CASSPPGVIGNQPQHF. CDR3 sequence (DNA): TGTGCCAGCAGTCCCCCGGGGGTAATTGGCAATCAGCCCCAGCATTTT. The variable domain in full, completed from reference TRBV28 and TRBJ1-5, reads DVKVTQSSRYLVKRTGEKVFLECVQDMDHENMFWYRQDPGLGLRLIYFSYDVKMKEKGDIPEGYSVSREKKERFSLILESASTNQTSMYLCASSPPGVIGNQPQHFGDGTRLSIL.

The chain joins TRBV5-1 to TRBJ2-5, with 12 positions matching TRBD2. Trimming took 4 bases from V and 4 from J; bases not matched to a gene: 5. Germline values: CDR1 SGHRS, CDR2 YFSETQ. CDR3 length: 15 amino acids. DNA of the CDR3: TGCGCCAGCAGCCCCCCGGGACTAGCGGGAGAGACCCAGTACTTC. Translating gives CASSPPGLAGETQYF.

The CDR3 loop is CASSLGAPSGGEETQYF. CDR3 DNA: TGTGCCAGCAGCTTAGGCGCGCCTAGCGGGGGGGAAGAGACCCAGTACTTC. The rearrangement joins TRBV7-2 to TRBJ2-5, with TRBD2 matching over 12 bases. Trimming removed 1 base from V and 3 bases from J; junction bases left unmatched: 6. Per germline, CDR1 SGHTA and CDR2 FQGNSA. The CDR3 is 17 amino acids.

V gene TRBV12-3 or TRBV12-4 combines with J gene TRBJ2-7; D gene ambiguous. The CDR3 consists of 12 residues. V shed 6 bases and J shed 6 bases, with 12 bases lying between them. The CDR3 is CASSLESGEQYF. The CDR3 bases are TGTGCCAGCAGCCTAGAATCGGGCGAGCAGTACTTC.

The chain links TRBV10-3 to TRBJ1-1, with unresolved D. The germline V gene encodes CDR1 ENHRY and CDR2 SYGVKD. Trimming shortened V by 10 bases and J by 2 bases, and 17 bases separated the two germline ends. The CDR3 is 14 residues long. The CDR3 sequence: CATGLISGNTEAFF. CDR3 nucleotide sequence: TGTGCCACTGGGCTGATCAGCGGTAACACTGAAGCTTTCTTT.

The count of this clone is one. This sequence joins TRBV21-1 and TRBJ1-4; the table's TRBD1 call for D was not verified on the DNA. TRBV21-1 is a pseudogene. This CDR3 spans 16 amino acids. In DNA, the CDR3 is TGTGCCAGCAGCAAAGCGAGGGACAGGGGGCTTGAAAAACTGTTTTTT. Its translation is CASSKARDRGLEKLFF.

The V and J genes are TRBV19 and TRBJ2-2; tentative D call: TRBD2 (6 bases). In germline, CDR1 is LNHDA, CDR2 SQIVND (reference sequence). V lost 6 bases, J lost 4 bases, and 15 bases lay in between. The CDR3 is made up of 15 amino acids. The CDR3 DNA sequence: TGTGCCAGTAGGCAGGACGGAGGGGTCACCGGGGAGCTGTTTTTT. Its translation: CASRQDGGVTGELFF.